Here is one TCR beta chain with its context. One junction end does not reproduce the germline sequence, and a read error may be involved. The data derive from a study of technical replicates of blood from a few donors. CDR1 and CDR2 from the germline V gene are SGDLS and YYNGEE. The CDR3 covers 15 residues. Clones were read by immunoSEQ multiplex PCR, and TCRdb kept only the in-frame ones, dropping some. The sample holds about 70,000 clones; less than 99% are singletons and the top ten take approximately 0.21%. The sample comprised T cells isolated from PBMCs. The sequence came from a human donor in good health. The chain joins TRBV9 to TRBJ2-7, with 11 bases identical to TRBD2. CDR3 loop: CVSSEVGLAGYEQYF. As DNA, the CDR3 is TGTGTCAGCAGCGAGGTCGGACTAGCGGGCTACGAGCAGTACTTC.